This T cell receptor beta chain was identified during a study of blood T cells in healthy people across ages. Study-wide findings and caveats: In long-lived donors, naive CD4+ cell counts and diversity exceeded those of aged donors. PBMCs went unsorted, and a conclusive naive versus antigen-experienced comparison was therefore prevented.

Worth noting for this clonotype: Antigen specificity is unknown.

A J-beta primer mix and a sample-barcoded 5' primer were used in a second PCR of roughly 6 to 11 cycles. From the 5' RACE reads, TCRdb called clonotypes with MiXCR, one entry per CDR3 protein. Among fewer than 800,000 distinct CDR3 sequences listed, roughly 25% were seen once. CDR1 MDHEN and CDR2 SYDVKM come from the germline V gene. Trimming left V 6 bases short and J 2 bases short, with 20 bases between. The CDR3 spans 16 residues. This sample also appeared in a second study, on T cells of mothers and their children. This second study says: Each child contributed millions of TCR beta CDR3 reads, while each mother contributed over 9 million.

This clonotype originated in a boy younger than 18 in good health. The gene calls are TRBV28 and TRBJ2-7; the D gene is possibly TRBD1 (6 bases). The sequenced sample consisted of blood. The CDR3 DNA reads as TGTGCCAGCAGCTGGACACAGGGCCGACCGACCTACGAGCAGTACTTC. This encodes CASSWTQGRPTYEQYF.